This T cell receptor (beta chain) was sequenced for a study of cytomegalovirus exposure and HLA in healthy donors. Clones were sequenced by immunoSEQ multiplex PCR, and TCRdb holds only the in-frame ones, with some missing. Of about 220,000 clones in the sample, 90% to 95% were seen once. General study findings and limits: The study flagged approximately 180 TCR beta chains as cytomegalovirus-associated. The dataset shows that most TCR sequences were rare, while some public TCRs occurred in many donors.

To note about this clone: Its antigen is still unknown.

The CDR3 is 14 amino acids. Losses at the gene ends were 0 bases for V and 7 bases for J; bases not matched to a gene: 1. Germline CDR1 reads MGHRA; CDR2 reads YSYEKL. The specimen sequenced was PBMCs. The sequence was obtained from a woman aged 18-29 years in good health and CMV-seronegative. V usage is TRBV4-1 and J usage is TRBJ2-5; 11 nucleotides line up with TRBD2. CDR3 DNA sequence: TGCGCCAGCAGCCAAGAAACTAGCGGGAGGACCCAGTACTTC. Its protein is CASSQETSGRTQYF.